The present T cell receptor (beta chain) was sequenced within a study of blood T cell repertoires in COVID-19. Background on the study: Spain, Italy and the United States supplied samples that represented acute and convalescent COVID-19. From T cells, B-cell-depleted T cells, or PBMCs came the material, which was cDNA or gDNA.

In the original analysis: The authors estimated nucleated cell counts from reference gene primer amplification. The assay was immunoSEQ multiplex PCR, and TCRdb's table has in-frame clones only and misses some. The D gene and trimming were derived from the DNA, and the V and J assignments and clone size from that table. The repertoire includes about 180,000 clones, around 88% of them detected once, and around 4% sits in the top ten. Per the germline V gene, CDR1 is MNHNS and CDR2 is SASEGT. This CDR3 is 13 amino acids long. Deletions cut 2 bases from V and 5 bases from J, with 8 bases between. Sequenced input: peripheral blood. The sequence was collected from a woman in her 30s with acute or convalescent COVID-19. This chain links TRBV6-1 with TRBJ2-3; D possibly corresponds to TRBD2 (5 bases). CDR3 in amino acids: CASSEPGVDTQYF. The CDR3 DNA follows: TGTGCCAGCAGTGAACCCGGGGTAGATACGCAGTATTTT.